Listed below are T cell receptor beta chains from one sample, sequenced in a study of cytomegalovirus exposure and HLA in healthy donors. Libraries were prepared by immunoSEQ multiplex PCR; TCRdb keeps only in-frame clonotypes and omits some of them. This table has 95,000 to 110,000 clones, over 75% appearing once. The sequenced material came from PBMCs. The receptors were sampled from a male donor in good health and CMV-seronegative. Each CDR3 is given with its conserved first and last residue. The D gene is left open where the match is weak. Some rows have no size entry. The others give once, few or many, or a class for an expanded clone.

J gene: TRBJ2-7
D gene: .
V gene: TRBV19
clone size: .
CDR3 length: 15
CDR3 DNA: TGTGCCAGTAGTATAGCAGGGGCGTCTCGCTACGAGCAGTACTTC
CDR3 protein: CASSIAGASRYEQYF

J gene: TRBJ2-3
D gene: .
V gene: TRBV28
clone size: .
CDR3 length: 11
CDR3 DNA: TGTGCCACCTCGTTTACAGATACGCAGTATTTT
CDR3 protein: CATSFTDTQYF

J gene: TRBJ2-3
D gene: TRBD2
V gene: TRBV19
clone size: .
CDR3 length: 15
CDR3 DNA: TGTGCTAGTAGTAAAGCGGGAGGTAGGGCAGATACGCAGTATTTT
CDR3 protein: CASSKAGGRADTQYF

J gene: TRBJ1-1
D gene: TRBD1
V gene: TRBV10-2
clone size: .
CDR3 length: 13
CDR3 DNA: TGCGCCAGCAGTGGACAGGGAAACACTGAAGCTTTCTTT
CDR3 protein: CASSGQGNTEAFF

J gene: TRBJ2-7
D gene: TRBD2
V gene: TRBV10-1
clone size: once
CDR3 length: 15
CDR3 DNA: TGCGCCAGCAGTGGGACGGGACTAGCGACCTACGAGCAGTACTTC
CDR3 protein: CASSGTGLATYEQYF

J gene: TRBJ2-1
D gene: TRBD1
V gene: TRBV7-7
clone size: .
CDR3 length: 15
CDR3 DNA: TGTGCCAGCAGCTTACAGGGGGCTTCCTACAATGAGCAGTTCTTC
CDR3 protein: CASSLQGASYNEQFF

J gene: TRBJ2-5
D gene: .
V gene: TRBV14
clone size: .
CDR3 length: 16
CDR3 DNA: TGTGCCAGCAGGTCGACAGGCCGATCCCTCCAAGAGACCCAGTACTTC
CDR3 protein: CASRSTGRSLQETQYF

J gene: TRBJ2-3
D gene: TRBD2
V gene: TRBV4-2
clone size: once
CDR3 length: 17
CDR3 DNA: TGTGCCAGCAGCCAAGATAGAACGGGAGGGCCATTGGATACGCAGTATTTT
CDR3 protein: CASSQDRTGGPLDTQYF

J gene: TRBJ1-5
D gene: TRBD1
V gene: TRBV2
clone size: .
CDR3 length: 13
CDR3 DNA: TGTGCCAGCAGTGGGGACAGGGGCCAGCCCCAGCATTTT
CDR3 protein: CASSGDRGQPQHF

J gene: TRBJ2-3
D gene: TRBD2
V gene: TRBV7-8
clone size: .
CDR3 length: 16
CDR3 DNA: TGTGCCAGCAGCTTAGGGGCTAGCGGGAGCACAGATACGCAGTATTTT
CDR3 protein: CASSLGASGSTDTQYF

J gene: TRBJ2-3
D gene: .
V gene: TRBV6-1
clone size: few
CDR3 length: 16
CDR3 DNA: TGTGCCAGCAGTGAAGTACTAGGATCTAGCACAGATACGCAGTATTTT
CDR3 protein: CASSEVLGSSTDTQYF

J gene: TRBJ2-7
D gene: TRBD2
V gene: TRBV5-1
clone size: .
CDR3 length: 14
CDR3 DNA: TGCGCCAGCAGCTTGGAGCGGGGCCCCTACGAGCAGTACTTC
CDR3 protein: CASSLERGPYEQYF

J gene: TRBJ2-3
D gene: TRBD2
V gene: TRBV9
clone size: .
CDR3 length: 14
CDR3 DNA: TGTGCCAGCAGCAGCGGGGGTTACACAGATACGCAGTATTTT
CDR3 protein: CASSSGGYTDTQYF

J gene: TRBJ2-3
D gene: TRBD1
V gene: TRBV30
clone size: few
CDR3 length: 14
CDR3 DNA: TGTGCCTGGACGACAGGGGTTGGCACAGATACGCAGTATTTT
CDR3 protein: CAWTTGVGTDTQYF

J gene: TRBJ2-4
D gene: .
V gene: TRBV4-1
clone size: .
CDR3 length: 17
CDR3 DNA: TGCGCCAGCAGCCTAACCGGGGACATAAGAGCCAAAAACATTCAGTACTTC
CDR3 protein: CASSLTGDIRAKNIQYF

J gene: TRBJ2-3
D gene: .
V gene: TRBV19
clone size: .
CDR3 length: 12
CDR3 DNA: TGTGCCAGTAGCCCCTATACAGATACGCAGTATTTT
CDR3 protein: CASSPYTDTQYF

J gene: TRBJ1-1
D gene: .
V gene: TRBV7-9
clone size: .
CDR3 length: 14
CDR3 DNA: TGTGCCAGCAGCTCGGAGCTTTCGTACACTGAAGCTTTCTTT
CDR3 protein: CASSSELSYTEAFF

J gene: TRBJ2-5
D gene: .
V gene: TRBV6-1
clone size: .
CDR3 length: 14
CDR3 DNA: TGTGCCAGCAGTGAAACGGTAACCCAAGAGACCCAGTACTTC
CDR3 protein: CASSETVTQETQYF

J gene: TRBJ1-1
D gene: TRBD1
V gene: TRBV6-6
clone size: .
CDR3 length: 15
CDR3 DNA: TGTGCCAGCAGTCCCCGGACAGGGGGCGTCGCTGAAGCTTTCTTT
CDR3 protein: CASSPRTGGVAEAFF

J gene: TRBJ1-4
D gene: .
V gene: TRBV4-2
clone size: .
CDR3 length: 15
CDR3 DNA: TGTGCCAGCAGCCAAGCTACGGCAACTAATGAAAAACTGTTTTTT
CDR3 protein: CASSQATATNEKLFF

J gene: TRBJ2-3
D gene: .
V gene: TRBV10-1
clone size: .
CDR3 length: 15
CDR3 DNA: TGCGCCAGCAGTACGACACAAACCAGCACAGATACGCAGTATTTT
CDR3 protein: CASSTTQTSTDTQYF

J gene: TRBJ2-1
D gene: TRBD2
V gene: TRBV29-1
clone size: .
CDR3 length: 14
CDR3 DNA: TGCAGCGTTCAGCGGGAGAATCGCTACAATGAGCAGTTCTTC
CDR3 protein: CSVQRENRYNEQFF

J gene: TRBJ1-2
D gene: .
V gene: TRBV12-5
clone size: .
CDR3 length: 15
CDR3 DNA: TGTGCTAGTGGCTCGTCCGGCGGGGTTTCTGGGGGCTACACCTTC
CDR3 protein: CASGSSGGVSGGYTF

J gene: TRBJ2-7
D gene: TRBD2
V gene: TRBV27
clone size: .
CDR3 length: 11
CDR3 DNA: TGTGCCACCTGGGGGGGAAGCGAGCAGTACTTC
CDR3 protein: CATWGGSEQYF

J gene: TRBJ2-7
D gene: .
V gene: TRBV7-6
clone size: .
CDR3 length: 14
CDR3 DNA: TGTGCCAGCAGCTTTCTTATCGGGGACTACGAGCAGTACTTC
CDR3 protein: CASSFLIGDYEQYF

J gene: TRBJ2-1
D gene: TRBD1
V gene: TRBV5-1
clone size: .
CDR3 length: 18
CDR3 DNA: TGCGCCAGCAGCTTATTACAGGGGGCGCGGTTCTCCTACAATGAGCAGTTCTTC
CDR3 protein: CASSLLQGARFSYNEQFF

J gene: TRBJ2-1
D gene: .
V gene: TRBV7-6
clone size: .
CDR3 length: 15
CDR3 DNA: TGTGCCAGCAGCTCCCGGGAGACCACCTACAATGAGCAGTTCTTC
CDR3 protein: CASSSRETTYNEQFF

J gene: TRBJ2-7
D gene: .
V gene: TRBV27
clone size: .
CDR3 length: 15
CDR3 DNA: TGTGCCAGCAGTTTTTACTCAGGGTTGAACTACGAGCAGTACTTC
CDR3 protein: CASSFYSGLNYEQYF

J gene: TRBJ1-2
D gene: .
V gene: TRBV5-5
clone size: once
CDR3 length: 15
CDR3 DNA: TGTGCCAGCAGCTTGGAACTTACCGTTAACTATGGCTACACCTTC
CDR3 protein: CASSLELTVNYGYTF

J gene: TRBJ2-1
D gene: .
V gene: TRBV25-1
clone size: few
CDR3 length: 15
CDR3 DNA: TGTGCCAGCAGTGAAGGGGGGAAAATATACAATGAGCAGTTCTTC
CDR3 protein: CASSEGGKIYNEQFF

J gene: TRBJ2-1
D gene: TRBD2
V gene: TRBV19
clone size: .
CDR3 length: 15
CDR3 DNA: TGTGCCAGTACCTCTAGCGGGAGAGGATATGATGAGCAGTTCTTC
CDR3 protein: CASTSSGRGYDEQFF

J gene: TRBJ2-7
D gene: TRBD2
V gene: TRBV5-8
clone size: few
CDR3 length: 17
CDR3 DNA: TGTGCCAGCAGCATCCTCCGGACTAGCGGAGTCTCCTACGAGCAGTACTTC
CDR3 protein: CASSILRTSGVSYEQYF

J gene: TRBJ1-2
D gene: .
V gene: TRBV2
clone size: .
CDR3 length: 12
CDR3 DNA: TGTGCCAGCAGTGATCGGCAGGGGACCTACACCTTC
CDR3 protein: CASSDRQGTYTF

J gene: TRBJ2-1
D gene: TRBD2
V gene: TRBV10-1
clone size: .
CDR3 length: 13
CDR3 DNA: TGCGCCAGCAGTGAGAATCCAGCGGGAGGGCAGTTCTTC
CDR3 protein: CASSENPAGGQFF

J gene: TRBJ2-7
D gene: .
V gene: TRBV18
clone size: few
CDR3 length: 13
CDR3 DNA: TGTGCCAGCAGAGACGGAGGATCCTACGAGCAGTACTTC
CDR3 protein: CASRDGGSYEQYF

J gene: TRBJ2-1
D gene: .
V gene: TRBV19
clone size: .
CDR3 length: 16
CDR3 DNA: TGTGCCAGTAGGAACCATCTGGGGGCTACCTACAATGAGCAGTTCTTC
CDR3 protein: CASRNHLGATYNEQFF

J gene: TRBJ2-7
D gene: TRBD1
V gene: TRBV6-1
clone size: few
CDR3 length: 15
CDR3 DNA: TGTGCCAGCAGTCCGGGACAGCAAGTTACCTACGAGCAGTACTTC
CDR3 protein: CASSPGQQVTYEQYF

J gene: TRBJ2-3
D gene: TRBD1
V gene: TRBV6-6
clone size: .
CDR3 length: 15
CDR3 DNA: TGTGCCAGCAGTTTTGGACAGGGTGGGGCAGATACGCAGTATTTT
CDR3 protein: CASSFGQGGADTQYF

J gene: TRBJ1-4
D gene: .
V gene: TRBV4-2
clone size: few
CDR3 length: 15
CDR3 DNA: TGTGCCAGCAGCCAAGTACTAGAGGGAAATGAAAAACTGTTTTTT
CDR3 protein: CASSQVLEGNEKLFF

J gene: TRBJ2-1
D gene: .
V gene: TRBV7-6
clone size: .
CDR3 length: 15
CDR3 DNA: TGTGCCAGCAGCTTAGTGGGGGGGCTCTACAATGAGCAGTTCTTC
CDR3 protein: CASSLVGGLYNEQFF

J gene: TRBJ2-1
D gene: TRBD2
V gene: TRBV5-1
clone size: .
CDR3 length: 17
CDR3 DNA: TGCGCCAGCAGCCGGAGGGGCGGGAGGGGCCCCTACAATGAGCAGTTCTTC
CDR3 protein: CASSRRGGRGPYNEQFF

J gene: TRBJ2-1
D gene: .
V gene: TRBV4-1
clone size: .
CDR3 length: 17
CDR3 DNA: TGCGCCAGCAGCCAAGATCGGACAGAGAGCTCCTACAATGAGCAGTTCTTC
CDR3 protein: CASSQDRTESSYNEQFF

J gene: TRBJ2-7
D gene: TRBD2
V gene: TRBV19
clone size: .
CDR3 length: 14
CDR3 DNA: TGTGCCAGTAGTATGGGGACTAGCGGTTACGAGCAGTACTTC
CDR3 protein: CASSMGTSGYEQYF

J gene: TRBJ2-7
D gene: .
V gene: TRBV6-1
clone size: .
CDR3 length: 14
CDR3 DNA: TGTGCCAGCAAGGACAGTACTAGATCCTACGAGCAGTACTTC
CDR3 protein: CASKDSTRSYEQYF

J gene: TRBJ2-5
D gene: .
V gene: TRBV11-3
clone size: .
CDR3 length: 15
CDR3 DNA: TGTGCCAGCAGCTCTGGCCTGACTAGCCAAGAGACCCAGTACTTC
CDR3 protein: CASSSGLTSQETQYF

J gene: TRBJ2-7
D gene: .
V gene: TRBV9
clone size: .
CDR3 length: 14
CDR3 DNA: TGTGCCAGCAGCGTAGTGGCGGAGGGAGGCGAGCAGTACTTC
CDR3 protein: CASSVVAEGGEQYF

J gene: TRBJ2-1
D gene: TRBD2
V gene: TRBV5-1
clone size: .
CDR3 length: 17
CDR3 DNA: TGCGCCAGCAGCCCAGGGACTAGCGGGAGGTCCTACAATGAGCAGTTCTTC
CDR3 protein: CASSPGTSGRSYNEQFF

J gene: TRBJ2-1
D gene: .
V gene: TRBV5-4
clone size: .
CDR3 length: 20
CDR3 DNA: TGTGCCAGCAGCTTGGGCTGGTGGGAGGGGGAGGGTAGGGCGTACAATGAGCAGTTCTTC
CDR3 protein: CASSLGWWEGEGRAYNEQFF

J gene: TRBJ2-2
D gene: TRBD2
V gene: TRBV5-4
clone size: .
CDR3 length: 17
CDR3 DNA: TGTGCCAGCAGCTCAAGGGAAGTAGCGGGAGGGGCCGGGGAGCTGTTTTTT
CDR3 protein: CASSSREVAGGAGELFF

J gene: TRBJ2-5
D gene: TRBD2
V gene: TRBV27
clone size: .
CDR3 length: 14
CDR3 DNA: TGTGCCAGCAGCGGGAGGACTAGCAGAGAGACCCAGTACTTC
CDR3 protein: CASSGRTSRETQYF

J gene: TRBJ2-3
D gene: .
V gene: TRBV19
clone size: .
CDR3 length: 15
CDR3 DNA: TGTGCCAGTAGCCTTACTTCGGGTAGTATGGATACGCAGTATTTT
CDR3 protein: CASSLTSGSMDTQYF